This T cell receptor beta chain was observed in a study of response to subunit inactivated influenza vaccine. TCRdb fed the RT-PCR reads into MiXCR, producing one record per CDR3 protein. Of about 620,000 distinct CDR3 sequences detected, about an eighth appear once; the ten largest clones hold more than 8.5%. Study outcomes and limitations: Few new T cells, the authors suggested, are recruited by each seasonal influenza vaccination.

Germline V CDR1 and CDR2: SGHDN, FVKESK. This CDR3 is built from 16 residues. Trimming stripped 2 bases from V and 4 bases from J, with 14 bases between. This clonotype showed up just a few times. Its antigen remains unknown. The receptor comes from a man in his fifties who received an inactivated influenza vaccine. The source material was PBMCs from blood, sampled on the day of vaccination. This chain joins TRBV14 and TRBJ2-2; perhaps TRBD1 as D (6 bases). In DNA form, the CDR3 reads TGTGCCAGCAGCCAATTAACGGGACACCTCACCGGGGAGCTGTTTTTT. Translation: CASSQLTGHLTGELFF.